Below, one T cell receptor beta chain is given with its context. This clonotype was seen only a few times. The antigen it recognizes is unknown. There are no base qualities to consult, and no much larger clone falls within one base. This specimen belongs to a study of T cells in Graves' hyperthyroidism and ophthalmopathy (dated 2019 in TCRdb). For the study in its entirety: Peripheral blood samples were taken at the time of initial diagnosis, prior to any treatment. Whether ophthalmopathy could be predicted prospectively was tested in an independent validation cohort made up of 18 to 20 hyperthyroidism patients plus 17 patients who later progressed to ophthalmopathy. The paper reports TCR Vbeta CDR3 sequencing of approximately 130 peripheral blood samples: approximately 41 ophthalmopathy, approximately 74 hyperthyroidism and around 17 progressor patients. To identify TCR V-J signatures that set the groups apart, the researchers used a discovery cohort of 100 patients, made up of under 50 with Graves' ophthalmopathy and 57 with stable Graves' hyperthyroidism. The roughly 100 discovery patients were randomly split 7:3 into training and test sets. After sampling, hyperthyroidism patients received methimazole starting at 30 mg daily, and ophthalmopathy patients received high-dose intravenous methylprednisolone. In addition, the study compared T-cell repertoires in thyroid tissue and in blood from several Graves' hyperthyroidism patients. Summary of the overall study and its limitations: In validation, the model predicted progression to ophthalmopathy with approximately 70% sensitivity and over 72% specificity, a median of around 6.6 months before onset. No statistical method was used to fix the sample size in advance, and group allocation was not hidden from the investigators. Ophthalmopathy was separated from stable hyperthyroidism by a 13 V-J signature model, with 87.88% sensitivity and around 81% specificity obtained in cross-validation and 80%/75% obtained in testing. Most expanded thyroid clonotypes (frequency above 0.001) were also detected in blood, a finding suggesting that blood repertoires may reflect thyroid immune responses.

V sheds 4 bases and J sheds 0 bases, leaving 11 bases between their ends. CDR1 SGHRS and CDR2 YFSETQ were looked up in the germline V gene. The CDR3 starts with the cysteine, ends with the phenylalanine, and has 16 residues. The only DNA kept is the CDR3, 48 bases in frame from the first base. A patient counted as having stable Graves' hyperthyroidism if no progression to ophthalmopathy occurred over 18 months of follow-up. Hyperthyroidism patients were aged 18 to 65 years and newly diagnosed, with disease duration of less than 2 months. Exclusion was applied to patients with uncontrolled infections, other autoimmune diseases, pregnancy or lactation. Clinical symptoms, serum thyroxine and TRAb, thyroid ultrasound, and orbital computed tomography formed the basis for the diagnoses. Ficoll-Paque density gradient centrifugation was used to isolate PBMCs from approximately 11 ml of fresh peripheral blood. Total RNA was extracted with Trizol reagent, and quality was checked on an Agilent 2100 Bioanalyzer.

TCR beta CDR3 regions were amplified from RNA transcripts. The TCR CDR3 was subjected to a first round of RT-PCR using the HTBI primer set and the Qiagen OneStep RT-PCR kit. A second multiplex PCR round built the libraries, followed by size selection and purification. Libraries were sequenced paired-end with 100 bp reads on an Illumina HiSeq2000. The authors' pipeline ran thus. SOAPnuke was used to process the raw data, removing reads that contained adapters or uncalled bases, had a mean Phred below 15, or lacked an exact match to the constant primer or identifier. COPE v1.2.5 was used to merge the high-quality paired reads, and each unique nucleotide sequence was defined as a clonotype. MiTCR v1.1 was used to align the clonotypes against IMGT TRBV, TRBD and TRBJ reference segments. The analysis was restricted to V-J combinations with a frequency above 0.0001, which together covered 99% to 99.2% of the repertoires. The TCS score was defined as the ratio of F50 (clonal expansion) to E x V (chaos), calculated using BLOSUM62-based TCRdist between CDR3 peptides within each V-J. Welch's t-statistics and random forest reduced roughly 530 V-J features to 13, which were used in a naive Bayes classifier (R e1071). TCRdb's own reprocessing of the public reads used fastp at Q25 and MiXCR and kept productive beta chains. Each CDR3 protein appears once, grouped with its most common genes and DNA. TCRdb, rather than the study authors, made the V and J calls. The sample has roughly 740,000 distinct CDR3 sequences on record, less than 20% of them singletons. Of the sample, around 8% is held by the ten largest clones.

This receptor was taken from a young man with Graves' hyperthyroidism. The chain is assembled from TRBV5-1 and TRBJ2-6; the D gene identity is not certain. The sample comprised blood. Here the CDR3 is given as CASSTGRISGANVLTF. The sequence in DNA is TGCGCCAGCAGCACCGGACGGATCTCTGGGGCCAACGTCCTGACTTTC.